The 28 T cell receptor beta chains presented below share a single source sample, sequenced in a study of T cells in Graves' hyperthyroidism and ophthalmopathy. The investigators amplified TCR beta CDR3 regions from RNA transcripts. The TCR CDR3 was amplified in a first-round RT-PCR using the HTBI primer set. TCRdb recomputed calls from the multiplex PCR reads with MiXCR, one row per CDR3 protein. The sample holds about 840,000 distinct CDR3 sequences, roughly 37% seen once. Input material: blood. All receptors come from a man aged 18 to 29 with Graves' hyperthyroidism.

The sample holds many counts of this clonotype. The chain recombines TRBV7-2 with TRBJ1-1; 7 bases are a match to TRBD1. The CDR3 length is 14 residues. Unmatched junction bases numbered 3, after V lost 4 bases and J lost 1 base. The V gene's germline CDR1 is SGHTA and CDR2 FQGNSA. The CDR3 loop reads CASSSPGGNTEAFF. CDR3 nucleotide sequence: TGTGCCAGCAGCTCCCCAGGGGGGAACACTGAAGCTTTCTTT.

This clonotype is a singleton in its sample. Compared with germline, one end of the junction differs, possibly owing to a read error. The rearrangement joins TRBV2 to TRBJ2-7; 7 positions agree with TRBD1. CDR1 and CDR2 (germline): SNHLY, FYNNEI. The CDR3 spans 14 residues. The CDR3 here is CASSGTGNTGELYF. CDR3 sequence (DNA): TGTGCCAGCAGTGGGACAGGAAACACCGGGGAGCTGTACTTC.

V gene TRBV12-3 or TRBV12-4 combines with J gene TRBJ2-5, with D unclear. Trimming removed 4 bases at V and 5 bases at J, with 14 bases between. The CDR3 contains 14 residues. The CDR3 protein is CASSSPEGPETQYF. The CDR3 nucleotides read TGTGCCAGCAGTTCCCCAGAAGGGCCGGAGACCCAGTACTTC.

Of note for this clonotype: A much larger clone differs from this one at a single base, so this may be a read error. This chain's CDR3 is CSATGTGYYEQYF. CDR3 DNA: TGCAGTGCTACTGGGACAGGGTACTACGAGCAGTACTTC. The chain couples TRBV20-1 to TRBJ2-7; 9 bases fit TRBD1. Germline assignment: CDR1 DFQATT and CDR2 SNEGSKA (reference sequence). The CDR3 runs to 13 residues. V trimming: 4 bases; J trimming: 3 bases; junction bases outside the gene matches: 4.

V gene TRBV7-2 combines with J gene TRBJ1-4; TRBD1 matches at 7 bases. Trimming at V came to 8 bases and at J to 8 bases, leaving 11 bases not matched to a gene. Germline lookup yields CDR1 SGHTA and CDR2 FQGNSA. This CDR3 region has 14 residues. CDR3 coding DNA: TGTGCCAGCGGAAGCGACAGGGTAGCCGAAAAACTGTTTTTT. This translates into CASGSDRVAEKLFF.

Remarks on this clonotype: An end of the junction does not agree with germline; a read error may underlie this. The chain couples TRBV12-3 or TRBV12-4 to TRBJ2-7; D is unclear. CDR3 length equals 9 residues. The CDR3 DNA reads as TGTGCCAGCAGCCCCCCTCTCCTCTTC. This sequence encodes CASSPPLLF.

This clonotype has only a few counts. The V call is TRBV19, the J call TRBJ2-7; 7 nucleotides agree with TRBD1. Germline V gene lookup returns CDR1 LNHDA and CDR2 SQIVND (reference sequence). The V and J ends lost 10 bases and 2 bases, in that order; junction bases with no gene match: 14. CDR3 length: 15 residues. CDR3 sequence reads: CATSPGAGTAYEQYF. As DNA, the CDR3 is TGTGCCACGTCACCGGGCGCCGGGACAGCCTACGAGCAGTACTTC.

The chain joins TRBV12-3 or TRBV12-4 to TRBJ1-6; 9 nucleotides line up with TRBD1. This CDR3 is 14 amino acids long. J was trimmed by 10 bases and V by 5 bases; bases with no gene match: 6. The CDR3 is CASSRGGTGSPLHF. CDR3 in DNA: TGTGCCAGCAGTAGAGGGGGGACAGGGTCACCCCTCCACTTT.

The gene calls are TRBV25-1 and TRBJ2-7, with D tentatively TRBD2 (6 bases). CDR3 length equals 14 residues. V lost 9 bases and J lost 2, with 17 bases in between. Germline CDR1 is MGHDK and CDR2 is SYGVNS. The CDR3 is CASLGGRETYEQYF. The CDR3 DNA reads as TGTGCCAGTCTTGGGGGACGGGAGACCTACGAGCAGTACTTC.

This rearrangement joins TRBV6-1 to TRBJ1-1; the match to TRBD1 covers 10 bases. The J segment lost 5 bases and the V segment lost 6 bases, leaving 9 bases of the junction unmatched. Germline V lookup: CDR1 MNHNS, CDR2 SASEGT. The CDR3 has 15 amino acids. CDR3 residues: CASSEHGTGVTEAFF. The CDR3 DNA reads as TGTGCCAGCAGCGAACACGGGACAGGGGTTACTGAAGCTTTCTTT.

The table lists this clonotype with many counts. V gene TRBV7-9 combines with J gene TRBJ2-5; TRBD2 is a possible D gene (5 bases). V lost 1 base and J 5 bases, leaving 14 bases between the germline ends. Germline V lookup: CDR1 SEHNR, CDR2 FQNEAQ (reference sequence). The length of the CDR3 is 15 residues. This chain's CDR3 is CASSLGAGVLETQYF. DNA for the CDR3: TGTGCCAGCAGCTTAGGGGCGGGCGTCTTGGAGACCCAGTACTTC.

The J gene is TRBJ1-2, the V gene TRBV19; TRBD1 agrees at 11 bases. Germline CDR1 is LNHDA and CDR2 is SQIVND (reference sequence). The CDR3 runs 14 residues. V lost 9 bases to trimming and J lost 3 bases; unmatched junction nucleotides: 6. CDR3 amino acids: CASARDRGDYGYTF. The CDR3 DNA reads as TGTGCCAGCGCCCGGGACAGGGGGGACTATGGCTACACCTTC.

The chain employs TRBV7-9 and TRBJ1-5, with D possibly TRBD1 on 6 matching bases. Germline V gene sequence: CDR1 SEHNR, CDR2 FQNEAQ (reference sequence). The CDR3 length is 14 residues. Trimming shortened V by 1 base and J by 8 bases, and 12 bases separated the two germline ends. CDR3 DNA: TGTGCCAGCAGCTTAGAGGGGGTAGGGGAGCCCCAGCATTTT. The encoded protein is CASSLEGVGEPQHF.

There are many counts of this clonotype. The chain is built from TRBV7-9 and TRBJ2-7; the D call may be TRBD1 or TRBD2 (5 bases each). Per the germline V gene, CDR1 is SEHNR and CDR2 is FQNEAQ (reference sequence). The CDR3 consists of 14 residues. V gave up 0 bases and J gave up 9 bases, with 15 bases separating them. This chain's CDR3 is CASSLAQGEWVQYF. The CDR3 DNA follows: TGTGCCAGCAGCTTAGCGCAGGGAGAATGGGTGCAGTACTTC.

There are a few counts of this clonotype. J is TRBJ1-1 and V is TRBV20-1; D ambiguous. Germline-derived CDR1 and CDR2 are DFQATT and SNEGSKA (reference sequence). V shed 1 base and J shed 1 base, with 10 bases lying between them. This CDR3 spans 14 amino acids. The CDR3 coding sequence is TGCAGTGCTAGAGGGGAGGCGGGGAACACTGAAGCTTTCTTT. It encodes CSARGEAGNTEAFF.

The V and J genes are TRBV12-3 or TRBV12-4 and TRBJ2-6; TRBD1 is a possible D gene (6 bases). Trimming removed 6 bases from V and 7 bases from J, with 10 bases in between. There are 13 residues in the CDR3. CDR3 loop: CASRQGSANVLTF. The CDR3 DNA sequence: TGTGCCAGCAGACAGGGTAGCGCCAACGTCCTGACTTTC.

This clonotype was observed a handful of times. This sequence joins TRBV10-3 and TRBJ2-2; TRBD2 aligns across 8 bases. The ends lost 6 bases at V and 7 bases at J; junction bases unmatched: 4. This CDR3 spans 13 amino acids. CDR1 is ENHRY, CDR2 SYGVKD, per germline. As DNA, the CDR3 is TGTGCCATCAGAGCGGGGGTCGGCGGGGAGCTGTTTTTT. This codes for CAIRAGVGGELFF.

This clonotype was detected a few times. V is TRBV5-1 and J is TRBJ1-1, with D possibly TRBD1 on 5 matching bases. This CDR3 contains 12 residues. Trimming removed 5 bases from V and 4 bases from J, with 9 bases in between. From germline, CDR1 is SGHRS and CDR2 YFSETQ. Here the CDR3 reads CASRGESTEAFF. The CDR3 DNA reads TGCGCCAGCAGGGGGGAGAGCACTGAAGCTTTCTTT.

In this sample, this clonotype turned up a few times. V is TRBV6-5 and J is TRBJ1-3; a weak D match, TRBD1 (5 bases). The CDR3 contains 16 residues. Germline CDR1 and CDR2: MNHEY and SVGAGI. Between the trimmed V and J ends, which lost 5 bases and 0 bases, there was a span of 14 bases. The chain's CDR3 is CASSTWTPSSGNTIYF. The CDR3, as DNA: TGTGCCAGCAGTACGTGGACACCGAGCTCTGGAAACACCATATATTTT.

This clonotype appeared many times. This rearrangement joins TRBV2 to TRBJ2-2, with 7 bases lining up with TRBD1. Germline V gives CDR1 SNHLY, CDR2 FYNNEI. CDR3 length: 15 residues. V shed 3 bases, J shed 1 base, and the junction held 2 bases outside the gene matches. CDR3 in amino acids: CASSEDRLNTGELFF. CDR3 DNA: TGTGCCAGCAGTGAGGACAGGCTGAACACCGGGGAGCTGTTTTTT. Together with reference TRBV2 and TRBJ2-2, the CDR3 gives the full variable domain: EPEVTQTPSHQVTQMGQEVILRCVPISNHLYFYWYRQILGQKVEFLVSFYNNEISEKSEIFDDQFSVERPDGSNFTLKIRSTKLEDSAMYFCASSEDRLNTGELFFGEGSRLTVL.

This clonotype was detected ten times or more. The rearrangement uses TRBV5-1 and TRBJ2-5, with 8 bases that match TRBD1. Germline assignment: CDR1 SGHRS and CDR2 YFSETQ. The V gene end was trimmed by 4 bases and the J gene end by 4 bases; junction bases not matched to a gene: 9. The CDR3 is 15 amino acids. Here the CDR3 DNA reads TGCGCCAGCAGCACCCCGGGACAGGTCGGAGAGACCCAGTACTTC. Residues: CASSTPGQVGETQYF. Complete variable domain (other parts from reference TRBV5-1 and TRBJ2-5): KAGVTQTPRYLIKTRGQQVTLSCSPISGHRSVSWYQQTPGQGLQFLFEYFSETQRNKGNFPGRFSGRQFSNSRSEMNVSTLELGDSALYLCASSTPGQVGETQYFGPGTRLLVL.

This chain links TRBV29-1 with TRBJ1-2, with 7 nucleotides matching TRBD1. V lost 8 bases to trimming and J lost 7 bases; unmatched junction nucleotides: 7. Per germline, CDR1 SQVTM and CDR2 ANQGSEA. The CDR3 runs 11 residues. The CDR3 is CSLDRAGGYTF. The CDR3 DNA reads TGCAGCTTAGACAGGGCAGGTGGCTACACCTTC.

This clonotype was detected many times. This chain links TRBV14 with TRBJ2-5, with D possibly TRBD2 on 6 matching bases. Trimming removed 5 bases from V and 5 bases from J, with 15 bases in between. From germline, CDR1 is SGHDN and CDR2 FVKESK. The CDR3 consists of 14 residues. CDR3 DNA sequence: TGTGCCAGCAGCAAGCAGGCGGGGCCGGAGACCCAGTACTTC. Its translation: CASSKQAGPETQYF.

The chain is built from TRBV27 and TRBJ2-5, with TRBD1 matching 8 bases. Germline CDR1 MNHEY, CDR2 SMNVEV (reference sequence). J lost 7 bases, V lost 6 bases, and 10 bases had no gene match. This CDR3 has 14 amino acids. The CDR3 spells CASSPGTGRGTQYF. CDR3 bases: TGTGCCAGCAGCCCTGGGACAGGCCGCGGGACCCAGTACTTC.

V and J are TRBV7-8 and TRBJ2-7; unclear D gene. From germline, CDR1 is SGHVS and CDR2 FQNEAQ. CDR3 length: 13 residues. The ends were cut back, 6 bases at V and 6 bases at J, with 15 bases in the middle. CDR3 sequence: CASSLQHMGEQYF. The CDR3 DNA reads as TGTGCCAGCAGTTTGCAGCATATGGGCGAGCAGTACTTC.

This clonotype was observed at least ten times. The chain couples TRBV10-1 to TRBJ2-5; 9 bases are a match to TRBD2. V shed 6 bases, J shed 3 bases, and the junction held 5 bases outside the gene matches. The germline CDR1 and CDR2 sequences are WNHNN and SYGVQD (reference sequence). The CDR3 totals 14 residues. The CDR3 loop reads CASRKSGGKETQYF. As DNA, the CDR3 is TGCGCCAGCAGAAAGAGCGGGGGGAAAGAGACCCAGTACTTC.

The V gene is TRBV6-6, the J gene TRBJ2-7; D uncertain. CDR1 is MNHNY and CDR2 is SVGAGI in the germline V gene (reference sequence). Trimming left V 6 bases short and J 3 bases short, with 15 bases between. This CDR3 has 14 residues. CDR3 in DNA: TGTGCCAGCAGCCCTAGGGTGATGGGCTACGAGCAGTACTTC. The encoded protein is CASSPRVMGYEQYF.

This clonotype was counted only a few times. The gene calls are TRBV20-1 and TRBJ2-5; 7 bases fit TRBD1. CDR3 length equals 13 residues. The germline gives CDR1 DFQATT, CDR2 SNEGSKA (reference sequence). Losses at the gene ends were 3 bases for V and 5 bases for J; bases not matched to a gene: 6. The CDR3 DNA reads TGCAGTGCTAGTGAGGGGGCGGTTGAGACCCAGTACTTC. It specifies CSASEGAVETQYF.